These T cell receptor beta chains were read from a single sample in a study of blood T cell repertoires in COVID-19. Clones were sequenced by immunoSEQ multiplex PCR, and TCRdb holds only the in-frame ones, with some missing. The sample yields roughly 10,000 clones, around 90% seen once. Sequencing input: peripheral blood. These receptors came from a human donor in a cohort sampled during active COVID-19. CDR3s include the opening cysteine and the closing phenylalanine or tryptophan. Fields, in order: J gene, V gene, CDR3 protein.

TRBJ2-3	TRBV5-1	CASSAGQGHSTDTQYF
TRBJ1-4	TRBV7-2	CASSSRTGAEKLFF
TRBJ1-2	TRBV27	CASSLSPTGAFNYGYTF
TRBJ1-1	TRBV14	CASSQVVRATEAFF
TRBJ1-6	TRBV19	CASSLRAQGSPLHF
TRBJ2-7	TRBV2	CASSMPGQTYEQYF
TRBJ1-5	TRBV6-2/TRBV6-3	CASSWDRSYSNQPQHF
TRBJ1-4	TRBV4-1	CASSFQGSEKLFF
TRBJ2-7	TRBV2	CASSVFYEQYF
TRBJ1-5	TRBV28	CASSLKAGHPAYSNQPQHF
TRBJ2-3	TRBV2	CASSESASGVGTQYF
TRBJ2-5	TRBV3-1/TRBV3-2	CASSPGTSQETQYF
TRBJ2-7	TRBV27	CASSLPKFRGLPYEQYF
TRBJ2-2	TRBV6-4	CASSPGQYTGELFF
TRBJ2-7	TRBV10-3	CAIRESGQGNEQYF
TRBJ2-1	TRBV11-2	CASSPTSGGGNEQFF
TRBJ2-2	TRBV5-4	CASSPPSDRGAGELFF
TRBJ1-3	TRBV9	CASSPLPAGPGNTIYF
TRBJ2-7	TRBV4-3	CASSQDYGGGNEQYF
TRBJ2-3	TRBV27	CASKTGADTQYF
TRBJ2-3	TRBV9	CASSPGGQRTDTQYF
TRBJ1-1	TRBV2	CASSEPDRGNTEAFF
TRBJ2-1	TRBV30	CAWSVSGGRGVEQFF
TRBJ2-4	TRBV5-1	CASSLLGQGNIQYF
TRBJ2-7	TRBV7-9	CASSLEGLLGLQQYF
TRBJ1-2	TRBV20-1	CSARWRAGWAF
TRBJ1-2	TRBV7-8	CASSPWGTEPLYGYTF
TRBJ1-1	TRBV15	CATSRDGDRGYTEAFF
TRBJ1-1	TRBV6-6	CASSRRGPMYMNTEAFF
TRBJ2-3	TRBV5-1	CASSLGNTQYF
TRBJ2-1	TRBV5-1	CASSFAGDPYNEQFF
TRBJ1-2	TRBV6-6	CASSHPRAPTGGESYGYTF
TRBJ2-7	TRBV19	CASSILGAGVNYEQYF
TRBJ2-1	TRBV10-3	CAIGGRGPINEQFF
TRBJ2-3	TRBV6-2/TRBV6-3	CASSKAGASTDTQYF
TRBJ2-7	TRBV19	CASSMGTGGANYEQYF
TRBJ1-2	TRBV2	CASSLQQVLNYGYTF
TRBJ2-3	TRBV6-5	CASGAGPTDTQYF
TRBJ2-1	TRBV11-1	CASSPLWGPNEQFF
TRBJ2-7	TRBV11-2	CASSPGQYSYEQYF
TRBJ2-4	TRBV3-1/TRBV3-2	CASSQDSTGLAGARGIQYF
TRBJ1-4	TRBV5-1	CASSSLVGVEKLFF
TRBJ1-2	TRBV29-1	CSATGGQAGFGYTF
TRBJ1-4	TRBV4-3	CASSQRGQGDEKLFF
TRBJ2-7	TRBV15	CATSRVGQADYEQYF
TRBJ2-1	TRBV4-2	CASSQDGAGGWFF
TRBJ2-3	TRBV10-3	CAIREGLAGRSAQYF
TRBJ2-7	TRBV4-3	CASSQNRGLYEQYF
TRBJ2-5	TRBV11-1	CASSRTSGGASATQYF
TRBJ1-3	TRBV28	CASSLLAVSGNTIYF
TRBJ1-4	TRBV11-2	CASSSGTGGAGEKLFF
TRBJ2-3	TRBV19	CASSILGQSTDTQYF
TRBJ1-2	TRBV7-9	CASSTDRGGYTF